This TCR beta chain originates from a study of T-cell reconstitution after alpha-beta-depleted transplantation in children. Findings and limits, study-wide: Surviving recipient T cells and thymic progenitors accounted for the high day-60 TCRbeta diversity observed in some patients. After one year, T-cell counts and TCRbeta diversity mostly came from new T cells. Several hundred graft clones that had expanded were reportedly the source of alpha-beta T cells about two months after transplant.

This clonotype was seen a handful of times. Its antigen is unknown. Researchers prepared the TCRbeta library using unique molecular identifiers, the study reports. From the PCR reads, TCRdb called clonotypes with MiXCR, one entry per CDR3 protein. The profile shows 800,000 to 1,000,000 distinct CDR3 sequences, roughly 29% of them singletons. Germline V gene sequence: CDR1 DFQATT, CDR2 SNEGSKA (reference sequence). There are 15 residues in the CDR3. Germline trimming cut 4 bases from V and 3 bases from J; bases unmatched to any gene: 5. This material consisted of PBMCs, mostly from graft donor cells, taken 360 days after TCRalphabeta/CD19-depleted stem cell transplant. The receptor was isolated from a boy in the first two years of life who had a stem cell transplant for SCID, so the T cells may come from the graft donor. The V call is TRBV20-1, the J call TRBJ2-2; TRBD1 agrees at 10 bases. The CDR3 DNA reads as TGCAGTGCTAAGGGGGACAGGGGAGACACCGGGGAGCTGTTTTTT. Protein: CSAKGDRGDTGELFF.